This is a list of T cell receptor beta chains from one sample in a study of read filtering for tumor transcriptome and immune sequencing. Each CDR3 protein is one row after TCRdb ran MiXCR on the reads. The data hold 40,000 or so distinct CDR3 sequences, with 12% to 15% observed a single time. The specimen sequenced was a population of CD138-negative cells sorted from bone marrow. These receptors all come from a donor aged 40 or older with multiple myeloma. The conserved cysteine and the conserved F or W are not part of the CDR3 here. Fields, in order: J gene, CDR3 length, V gene, CDR3 protein.

>TRBJ1-5|11|TRBV19
ASSPMRDQPQH
>TRBJ1-1|10|TRBV7-2
ASSLEVGETF
>TRBJ2-7|12|TRBV11-3
ASSSGPLTYEQY
>TRBJ2-3|11|TRBV5-8
ARRRKASDTQY
>TRBJ2-7|14|TRBV12-3/TRBV12-4
ASSPQYRDRGLEQY
>TRBJ2-5|14|TRBV9
ASSAPKGGGQETQY
>TRBJ2-1|13|TRBV7-3
ASSLNLASGGGVF
>TRBJ2-3|11|TRBV20-1
SAREGGSYTQY
>TRBJ2-6|13|TRBV20-1
SASRALSGANVLT
>TRBJ2-6|14|TRBV2
ASSWARSSGANVLT
>TRBJ2-7|13|TRBV2
ASSYSPGGAYEQY
>TRBJ1-1|10|TRBV10-3
AISNMGGEAF
>TRBJ2-7|11|TRBV30
AWNPGLSVEQY
>TRBJ1-5|12|TRBV20-1
SARDRDKGQPQH
>TRBJ2-1|13|TRBV5-6
ASSLGGVSYNEQF
>TRBJ2-1|12|TRBV6-5
ASTRTDRGNEQF
>TRBJ1-5|11|TRBV12-5
ASAAEDDQPQH
>TRBJ1-5|12|TRBV7-9
ASSLVWTDQPQH
>TRBJ1-1|11|TRBV18
ASSPTVNTEAF
>TRBJ2-5|13|TRBV7-2
ASSLELGRVETQY
>TRBJ2-3|13|TRBV12-3/TRBV12-4
ASSSGGAMADTQY
>TRBJ1-5|13|TRBV7-2
ASSLFSGGNQPQH
>TRBJ1-1|13|TRBV28
ASSGGGRVNTEAF
>TRBJ2-7|13|TRBV7-9
ASSLAPAISYEQY
>TRBJ1-4|12|TRBV7-9
ASSLERANEKLF
>TRBJ1-1|11|TRBV5-6
ASSLGGRAEAF
>TRBJ2-2|14|TRBV9
ASSAQIGYGTGELF
>TRBJ1-1|11|TRBV5-1
ASSGQVNTGAF
>TRBJ1-1|12|TRBV2
ATQSRTANTEAF
>TRBJ1-1|13|TRBV7-9
ASSPGTGGGTEAF
>TRBJ2-3|10|TRBV7-9
ASSLGPDTQY
>TRBJ2-6|15|TRBV6-2/TRBV6-3
ASSYRQSAPGANVLT
>TRBJ1-2|12|TRBV7-9
ASSTLQGAHGYT
>TRBJ1-1|10|TRBV6-6
ASTLQGSLAF
>TRBJ2-7|13|TRBV5-1
ASSRDGESSYEQY